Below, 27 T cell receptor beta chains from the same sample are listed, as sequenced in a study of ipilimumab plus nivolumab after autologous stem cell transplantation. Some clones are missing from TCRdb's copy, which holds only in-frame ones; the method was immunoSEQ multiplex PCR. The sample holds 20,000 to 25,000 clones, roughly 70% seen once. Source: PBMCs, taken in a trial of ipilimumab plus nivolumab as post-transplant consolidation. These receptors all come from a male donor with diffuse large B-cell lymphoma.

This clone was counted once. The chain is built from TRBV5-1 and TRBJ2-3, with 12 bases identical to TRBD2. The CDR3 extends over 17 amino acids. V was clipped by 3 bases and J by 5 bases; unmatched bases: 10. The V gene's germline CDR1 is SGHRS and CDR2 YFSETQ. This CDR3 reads CASSSGTSGSWGDTQYF. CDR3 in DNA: TGCGCCAGCAGCTCCGGGACTAGCGGGTCCTGGGGAGATACGCAGTATTTT. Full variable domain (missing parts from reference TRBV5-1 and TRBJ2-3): KAGVTQTPRYLIKTRGQQVTLSCSPISGHRSVSWYQQTPGQGLQFLFEYFSETQRNKGNFPGRFSGRQFSNSRSEMNVSTLELGDSALYLCASSSGTSGSWGDTQYFGPGTRLTVL.

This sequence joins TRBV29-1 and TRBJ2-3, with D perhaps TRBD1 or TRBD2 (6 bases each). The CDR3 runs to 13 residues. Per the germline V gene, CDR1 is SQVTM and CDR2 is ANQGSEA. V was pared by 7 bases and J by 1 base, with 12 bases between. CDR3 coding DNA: TGCAGCGGGAGGGACACTGGCACAGATACGCAGTATTTT. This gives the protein CSGRDTGTDTQYF.

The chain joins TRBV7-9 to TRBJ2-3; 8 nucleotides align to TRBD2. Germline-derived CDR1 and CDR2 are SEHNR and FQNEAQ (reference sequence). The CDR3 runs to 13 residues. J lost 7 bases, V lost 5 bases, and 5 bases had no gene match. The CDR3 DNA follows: TGTGCCAGCAGCCGTAGCGGGGAAAATACGCAGTATTTT. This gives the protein CASSRSGENTQYF.

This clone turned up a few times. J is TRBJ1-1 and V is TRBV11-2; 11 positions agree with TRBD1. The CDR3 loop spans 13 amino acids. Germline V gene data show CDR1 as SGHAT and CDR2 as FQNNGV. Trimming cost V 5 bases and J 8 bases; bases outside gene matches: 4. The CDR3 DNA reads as TGTGCCAGCAGCGCCTGGGACAGGGGGGAAGCTTTCTTT. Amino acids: CASSAWDRGEAFF.

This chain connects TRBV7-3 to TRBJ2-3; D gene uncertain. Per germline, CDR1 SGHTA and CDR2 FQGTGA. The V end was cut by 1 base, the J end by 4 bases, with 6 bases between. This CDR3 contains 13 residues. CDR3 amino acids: CASSLMQADTQYF. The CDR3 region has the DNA TGTGCCAGCAGCTTAATGCAGGCAGATACGCAGTATTTT.

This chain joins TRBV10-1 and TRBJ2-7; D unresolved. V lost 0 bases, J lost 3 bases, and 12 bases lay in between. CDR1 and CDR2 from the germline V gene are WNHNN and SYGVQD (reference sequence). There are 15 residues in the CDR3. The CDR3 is CASSESSVRLYEQYF. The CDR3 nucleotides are TGCGCCAGCAGTGAGTCGTCTGTCAGACTCTACGAGCAGTACTTC.

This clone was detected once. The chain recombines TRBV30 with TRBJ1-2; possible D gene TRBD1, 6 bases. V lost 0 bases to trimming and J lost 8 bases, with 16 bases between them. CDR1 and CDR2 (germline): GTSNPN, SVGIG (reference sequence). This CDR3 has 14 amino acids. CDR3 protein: CAWSVGGGGVGYTF. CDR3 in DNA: TGTGCCTGGAGTGTAGGGGGAGGGGGAGTCGGCTACACCTTC.

The CDR3 sequence: CASSESGTGEGQPQHF. The CDR3 DNA reads as TGTGCCAGCAGTGAAAGCGGGACAGGGGAGGGTCAGCCCCAGCATTTT. The rearrangement joins TRBV2 to TRBJ1-5, with 10 bases aligning to TRBD1. The V gene's germline CDR1 is SNHLY and CDR2 FYNNEI. J lost 6 bases, V lost 2 bases, and 7 bases had no gene match. CDR3 size: 16 residues.

CDR3: CASSLTGVLLEQFF. CDR3 in DNA: TGCGCCAGCAGCTTGACGGGAGTGCTTTTGGAGCAGTTCTTC. The V and J genes are TRBV5-1 and TRBJ2-1; TRBD2 might be the D (6 bases). The germline gives CDR1 SGHRS, CDR2 YFSETQ. Trimming took off 1 base at V and 10 bases at J, with 15 bases between the two ends. The CDR3 is made up of 14 amino acids.

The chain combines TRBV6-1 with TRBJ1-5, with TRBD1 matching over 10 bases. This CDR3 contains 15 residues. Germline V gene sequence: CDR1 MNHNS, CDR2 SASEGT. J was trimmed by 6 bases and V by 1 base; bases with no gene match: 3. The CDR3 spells CASSEGQGAGQPQHF. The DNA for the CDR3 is TGTGCCAGCAGTGAAGGACAGGGGGCGGGTCAGCCCCAGCATTTT.

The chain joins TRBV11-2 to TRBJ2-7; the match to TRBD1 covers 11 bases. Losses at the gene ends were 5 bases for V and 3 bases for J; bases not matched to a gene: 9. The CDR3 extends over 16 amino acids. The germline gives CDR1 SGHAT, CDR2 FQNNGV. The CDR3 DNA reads TGTGCCAGCAGCCGACTTGGACAGGGGGCAGTCTACGAGCAGTACTTC. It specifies CASSRLGQGAVYEQYF. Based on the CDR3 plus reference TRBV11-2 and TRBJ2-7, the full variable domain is EAGVAQSPRYKIIEKRQSVAFWCNPISGHATLYWYQQILGQGPKLLIQFQNNGVVDDSQLPKDRFSAERLKGVDSTLKIQPAKLEDSAVYLCASSRLGQGAVYEQYFGPGTRLTVT.

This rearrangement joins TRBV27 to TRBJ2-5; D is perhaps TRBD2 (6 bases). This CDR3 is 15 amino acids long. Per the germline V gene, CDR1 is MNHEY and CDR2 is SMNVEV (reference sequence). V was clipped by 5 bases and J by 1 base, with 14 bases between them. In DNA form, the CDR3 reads TGTGCCAGCAGTCCGGGGGTTGTGGGCCAAGAGACCCAGTACTTC. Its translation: CASSPGVVGQETQYF.

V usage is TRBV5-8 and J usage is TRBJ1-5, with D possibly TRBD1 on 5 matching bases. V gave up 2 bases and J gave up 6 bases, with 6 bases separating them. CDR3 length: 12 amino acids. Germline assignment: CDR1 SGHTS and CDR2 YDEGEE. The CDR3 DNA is TGTGCCAGCAGCTTCACAGGTCAGCCCCAGCATTTT. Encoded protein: CASSFTGQPQHF.

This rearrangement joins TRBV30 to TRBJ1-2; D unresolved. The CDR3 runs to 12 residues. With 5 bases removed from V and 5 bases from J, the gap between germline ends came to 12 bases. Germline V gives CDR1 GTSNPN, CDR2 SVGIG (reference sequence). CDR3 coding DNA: TGTGCCTGGCGCTTACCGGGGTATGGCTACACCTTC. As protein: CAWRLPGYGYTF.

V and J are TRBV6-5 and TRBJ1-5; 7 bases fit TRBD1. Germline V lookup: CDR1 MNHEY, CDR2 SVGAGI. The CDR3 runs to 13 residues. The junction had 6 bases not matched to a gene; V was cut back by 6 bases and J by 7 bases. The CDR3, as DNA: TGTGCCAGCAGCGGACACAGGGGACAGCCCCAGCATTTT. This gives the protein CASSGHRGQPQHF.

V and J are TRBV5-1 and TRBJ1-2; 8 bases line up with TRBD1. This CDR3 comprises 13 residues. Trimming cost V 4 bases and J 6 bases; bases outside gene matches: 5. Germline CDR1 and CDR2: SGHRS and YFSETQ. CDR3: CASSGTGGDGYTF. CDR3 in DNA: TGCGCCAGCAGCGGAACAGGGGGAGATGGCTACACCTTC.

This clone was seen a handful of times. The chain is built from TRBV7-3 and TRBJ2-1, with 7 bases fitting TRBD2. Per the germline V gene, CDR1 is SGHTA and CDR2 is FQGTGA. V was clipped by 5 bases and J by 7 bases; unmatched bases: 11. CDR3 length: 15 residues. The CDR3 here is CASSQAVPGRNEQFF. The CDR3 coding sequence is TGTGCCAGCAGCCAAGCGGTCCCCGGGAGGAATGAGCAGTTCTTC.

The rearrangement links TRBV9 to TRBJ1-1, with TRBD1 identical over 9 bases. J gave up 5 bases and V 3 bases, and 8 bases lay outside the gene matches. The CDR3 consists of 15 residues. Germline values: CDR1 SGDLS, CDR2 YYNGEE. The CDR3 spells CASSGGTGPGTEAFF. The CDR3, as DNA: TGTGCCAGCAGCGGGGGGACAGGGCCGGGGACTGAAGCTTTCTTT. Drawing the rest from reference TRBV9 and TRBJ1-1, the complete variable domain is DSGVTQTPKHLITATGQRVTLRCSPRSGDLSVYWYQQSLDQGLQFLIQYYNGEERAKGNILERFSAQQFPDLHSELNLSSLELGDSALYFCASSGGTGPGTEAFFGQGTRLTVV.

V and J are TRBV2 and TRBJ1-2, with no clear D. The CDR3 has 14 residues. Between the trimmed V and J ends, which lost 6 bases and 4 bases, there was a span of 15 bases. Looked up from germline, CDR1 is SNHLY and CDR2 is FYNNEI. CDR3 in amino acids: CASRNRGRGYGYTF. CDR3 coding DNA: TGTGCCAGCAGGAACCGGGGTCGAGGCTATGGCTACACCTTC.

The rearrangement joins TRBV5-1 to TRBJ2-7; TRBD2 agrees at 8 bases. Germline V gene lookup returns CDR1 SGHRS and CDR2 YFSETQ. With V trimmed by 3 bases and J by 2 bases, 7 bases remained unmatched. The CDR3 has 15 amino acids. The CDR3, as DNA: TGCGCCAGCAGCTCCCTTAGCGGGACGACCTACGAGCAGTACTTC. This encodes CASSSLSGTTYEQYF.

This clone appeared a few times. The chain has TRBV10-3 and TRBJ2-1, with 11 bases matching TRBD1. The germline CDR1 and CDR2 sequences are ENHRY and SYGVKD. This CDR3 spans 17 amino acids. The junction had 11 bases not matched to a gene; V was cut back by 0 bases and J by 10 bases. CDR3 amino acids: CAISESGQGASQGEQFF. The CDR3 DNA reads TGTGCCATCAGTGAGTCCGGACAGGGGGCCTCCCAGGGAGAGCAGTTCTTC.

The CDR3 loop is CASSRDRLNTEAFF. The CDR3 coding sequence is TGTGCCAGCAGCCGGGACAGGTTGAACACTGAAGCTTTCTTT. The chain joins TRBV27 to TRBJ1-1; 8 bases are shared with TRBD1. The CDR3 covers 14 residues. The V gene end was trimmed by 6 bases and the J gene end by 0 bases; junction bases not matched to a gene: 3. CDR1 MNHEY and CDR2 SMNVEV come from the germline V gene (reference sequence).

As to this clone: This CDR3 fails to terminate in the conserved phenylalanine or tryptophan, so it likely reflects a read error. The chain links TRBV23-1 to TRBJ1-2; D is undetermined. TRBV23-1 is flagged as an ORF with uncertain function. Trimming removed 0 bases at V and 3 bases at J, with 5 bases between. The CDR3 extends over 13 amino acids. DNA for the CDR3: TGCGCCAGCAGTCAATCCGGGGACTATGGCTACACCCTC. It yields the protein CASSQSGDYGYTL.

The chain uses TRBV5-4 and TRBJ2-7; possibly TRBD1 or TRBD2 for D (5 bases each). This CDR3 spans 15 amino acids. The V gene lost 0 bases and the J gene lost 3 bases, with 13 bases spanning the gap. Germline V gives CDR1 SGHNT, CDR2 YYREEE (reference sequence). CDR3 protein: CASSLGEGTHYEQYF. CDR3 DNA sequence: TGTGCCAGCAGCTTGGGTGAGGGGACCCACTACGAGCAGTACTTC.

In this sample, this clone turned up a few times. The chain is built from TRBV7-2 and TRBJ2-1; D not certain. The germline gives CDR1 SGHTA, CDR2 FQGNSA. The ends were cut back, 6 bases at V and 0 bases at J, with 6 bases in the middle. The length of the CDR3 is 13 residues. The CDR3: CASSRDSYNEQFF. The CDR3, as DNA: TGTGCCAGCAGTAGGGACTCCTACAATGAGCAGTTCTTC.

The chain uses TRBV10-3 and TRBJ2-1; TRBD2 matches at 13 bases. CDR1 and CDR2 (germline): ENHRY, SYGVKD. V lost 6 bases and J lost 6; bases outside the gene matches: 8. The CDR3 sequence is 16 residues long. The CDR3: CAIRPGTSGMANEQFF. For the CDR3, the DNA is TGTGCCATCAGGCCCGGGACTAGCGGGATGGCCAATGAGCAGTTCTTC.

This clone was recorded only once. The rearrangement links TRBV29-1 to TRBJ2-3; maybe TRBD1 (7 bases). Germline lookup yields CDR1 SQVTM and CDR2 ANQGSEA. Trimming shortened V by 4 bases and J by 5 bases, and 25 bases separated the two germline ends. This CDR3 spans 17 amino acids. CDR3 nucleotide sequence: TGCAGCGTTGCGGGACTGACAGGGCTCGGGGGTGAAGATACGCAGTATTTT. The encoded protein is CSVAGLTGLGGEDTQYF.